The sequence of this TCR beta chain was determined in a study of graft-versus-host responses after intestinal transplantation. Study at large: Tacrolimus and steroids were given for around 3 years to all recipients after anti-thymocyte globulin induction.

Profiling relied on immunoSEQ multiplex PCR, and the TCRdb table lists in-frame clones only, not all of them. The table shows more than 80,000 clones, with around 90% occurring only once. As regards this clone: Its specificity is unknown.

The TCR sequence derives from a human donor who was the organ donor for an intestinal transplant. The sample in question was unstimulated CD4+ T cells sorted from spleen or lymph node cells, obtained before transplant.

CDR3 coding DNA: TGTGCCAGCAGCTTACACAGGGTTGGAGAGCAGTACTTC. Encoded protein: CASSLHRVGEQYF. This chain connects TRBV27 to TRBJ2-7; D may be TRBD1 (6 bases). The V gene's germline CDR1 is MNHEY and CDR2 SMNVEV (reference sequence). The CDR3 length is 13 residues. Trimming removed 6 bases from V and 7 bases from J, with 16 bases in between.